Included here is one TCR beta chain sequence, with context. What it recognizes is unknown. This specimen belongs to a study of shared clonotypes between healthy human individuals. CDR1 is SGHTA, CDR2 FQGTGA, per germline. The germline V and J ends were trimmed by 5 bases and 0 bases, with 11 bases remaining between them. The CDR3 runs 15 residues. Generated by immunoSEQ multiplex PCR, the TCRdb table keeps only in-frame clones and is missing some. The data hold around 2.1 million clones, with more than 85% observed a single time. General study points: The expectation was that sequencing depth would affect clonotype sharing among donors.

Only CD45RO-negative cells positively selected for CCR7 counted as naive CD8 cells, so terminally differentiated effector memory CD45RA+ cells were excluded. The chain combines TRBV7-3 with TRBJ2-1; no clear D gene. Sequenced input: naive CD8+ T cells from PBMCs. The clonotype was recovered from a man aged 18-30 years in good health. Some clones in this sample may be carry-over from other donors' samples. DNA of the CDR3: TGTGCCAGCAGCGCCGACGTTTCCTCCTACAATGAGCAGTTCTTC. Its protein is CASSADVSSYNEQFF.